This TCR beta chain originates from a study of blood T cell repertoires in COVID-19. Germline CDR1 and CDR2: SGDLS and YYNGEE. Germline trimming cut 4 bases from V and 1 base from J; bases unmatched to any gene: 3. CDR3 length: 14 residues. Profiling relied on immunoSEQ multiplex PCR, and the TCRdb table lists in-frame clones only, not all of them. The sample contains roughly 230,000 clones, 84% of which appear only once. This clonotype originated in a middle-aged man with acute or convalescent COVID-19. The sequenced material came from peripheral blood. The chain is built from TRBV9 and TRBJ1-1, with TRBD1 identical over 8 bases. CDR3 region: CASSQGQGNTEAFF. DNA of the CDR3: TGTGCCAGCAGCCAAGGACAGGGGAACACTGAAGCTTTCTTT.